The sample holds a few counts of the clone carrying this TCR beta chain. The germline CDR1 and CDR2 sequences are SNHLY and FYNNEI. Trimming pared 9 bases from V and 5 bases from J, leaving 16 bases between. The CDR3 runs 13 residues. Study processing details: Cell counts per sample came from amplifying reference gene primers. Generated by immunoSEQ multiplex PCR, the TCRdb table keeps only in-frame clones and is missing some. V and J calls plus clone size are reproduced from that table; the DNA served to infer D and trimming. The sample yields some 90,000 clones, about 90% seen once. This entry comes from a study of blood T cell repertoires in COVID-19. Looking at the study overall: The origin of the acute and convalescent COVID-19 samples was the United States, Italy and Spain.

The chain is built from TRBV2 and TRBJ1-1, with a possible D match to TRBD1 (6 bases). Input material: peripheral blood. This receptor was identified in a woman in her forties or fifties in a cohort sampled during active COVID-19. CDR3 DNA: TGTGCCAGTCGTGAGGACAGACAGACTGAAGCTTTCTTT. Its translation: CASREDRQTEAFF.